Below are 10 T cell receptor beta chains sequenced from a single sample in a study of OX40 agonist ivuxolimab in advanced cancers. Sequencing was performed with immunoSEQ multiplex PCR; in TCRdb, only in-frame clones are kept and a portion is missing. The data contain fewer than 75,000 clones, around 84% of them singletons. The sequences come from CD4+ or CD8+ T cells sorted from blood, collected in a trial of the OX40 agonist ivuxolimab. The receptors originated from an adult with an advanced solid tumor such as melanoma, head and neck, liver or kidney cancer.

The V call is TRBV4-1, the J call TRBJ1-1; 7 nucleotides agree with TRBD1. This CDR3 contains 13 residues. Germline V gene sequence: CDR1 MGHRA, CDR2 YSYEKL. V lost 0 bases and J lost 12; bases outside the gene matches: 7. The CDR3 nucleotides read TGCGCCAGCAGCCAAGATCAGGAGGGGGCAACTTTCTTT. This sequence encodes CASSQDQEGATFF.

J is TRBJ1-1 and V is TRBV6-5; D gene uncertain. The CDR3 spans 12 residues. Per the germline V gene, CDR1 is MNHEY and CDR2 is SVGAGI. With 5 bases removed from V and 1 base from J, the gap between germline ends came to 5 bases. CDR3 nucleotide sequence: TGTGCCAGCAGTCGACGGAACACTGAAGCTTTCTTT. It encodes CASSRRNTEAFF.

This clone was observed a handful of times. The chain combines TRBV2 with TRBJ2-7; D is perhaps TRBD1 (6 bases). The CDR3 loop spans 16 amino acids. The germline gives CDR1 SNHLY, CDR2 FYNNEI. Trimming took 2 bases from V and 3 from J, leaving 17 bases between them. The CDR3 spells CASSELKTGKSYEQYF. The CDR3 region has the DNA TGTGCCAGCAGTGAATTGAAAACAGGGAAGAGCTACGAGCAGTACTTC. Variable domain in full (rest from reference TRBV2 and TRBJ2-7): EPEVTQTPSHQVTQMGQEVILRCVPISNHLYFYWYRQILGQKVEFLVSFYNNEISEKSEIFDDQFSVERPDGSNFTLKIRSTKLEDSAMYFCASSELKTGKSYEQYFGPGTRLTVT.

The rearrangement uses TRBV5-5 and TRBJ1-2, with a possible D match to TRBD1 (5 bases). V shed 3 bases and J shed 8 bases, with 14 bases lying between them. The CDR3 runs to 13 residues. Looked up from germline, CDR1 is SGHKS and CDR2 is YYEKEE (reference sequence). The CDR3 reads CASSSDGDWGYTF. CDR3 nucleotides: TGTGCCAGCAGCTCAGACGGGGACTGGGGCTACACCTTC.

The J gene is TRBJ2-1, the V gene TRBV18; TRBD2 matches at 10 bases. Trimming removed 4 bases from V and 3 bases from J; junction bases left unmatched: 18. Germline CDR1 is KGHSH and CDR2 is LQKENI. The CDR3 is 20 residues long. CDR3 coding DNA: TGTGCCAGCTCACAGAACCGGGACAGGCCTAGCGGGAGTCTCTACAATGAGCAGTTCTTC. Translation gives CASSQNRDRPSGSLYNEQFF.

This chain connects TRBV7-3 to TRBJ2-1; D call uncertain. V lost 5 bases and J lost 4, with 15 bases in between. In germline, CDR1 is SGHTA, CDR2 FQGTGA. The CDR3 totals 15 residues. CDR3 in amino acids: CASSLYTPPYNEQFF. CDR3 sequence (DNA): TGTGCCAGCAGCCTGTACACCCCCCCTTACAATGAGCAGTTCTTC.

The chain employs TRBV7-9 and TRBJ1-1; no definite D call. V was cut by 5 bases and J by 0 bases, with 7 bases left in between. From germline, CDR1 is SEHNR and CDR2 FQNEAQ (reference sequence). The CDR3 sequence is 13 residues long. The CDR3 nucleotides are TGTGCCAGCAGCCCTCAACTGAACACTGAAGCTTTCTTT. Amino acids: CASSPQLNTEAFF. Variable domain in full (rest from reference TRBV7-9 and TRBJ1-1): DTGVSQNPRHKITKRGQNVTFRCDPISEHNRLYWYRQTLGQGPEFLTYFQNEAQLEKSRLLSDRFSAERPKGSFSTLEIQRTEQGDSAMYLCASSPQLNTEAFFGQGTRLTVV.

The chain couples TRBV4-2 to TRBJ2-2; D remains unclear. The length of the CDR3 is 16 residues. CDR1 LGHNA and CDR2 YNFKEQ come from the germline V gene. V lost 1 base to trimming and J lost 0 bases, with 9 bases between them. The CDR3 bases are TGTGCCAGCAGCCAAGCTTCCGGAGCGAACACCGGGGAGCTGTTTTTT. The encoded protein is CASSQASGANTGELFF.

In DNA, the CDR3 is TGTGCCAGCCGTCTTGGCGGCGGCGATCAGCCCCAGCATTTT. This translates into CASRLGGGDQPQHF. This chain connects TRBV6-6 to TRBJ1-5; no clear D gene. Trimming pared 8 bases from V and 5 bases from J, leaving 16 bases between. The germline gives CDR1 MNHNY, CDR2 SVGAGI (reference sequence). This CDR3 is built from 14 residues.

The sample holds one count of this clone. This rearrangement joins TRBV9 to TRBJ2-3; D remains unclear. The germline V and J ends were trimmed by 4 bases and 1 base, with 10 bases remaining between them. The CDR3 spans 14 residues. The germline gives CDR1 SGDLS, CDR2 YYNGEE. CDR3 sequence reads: CASSTRLGTDTQYF. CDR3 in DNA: TGTGCCAGCAGCACCCGACTCGGCACAGATACGCAGTATTTT.